The T cell receptor beta chain described here comes from a study of shared clonotypes between healthy human individuals. Overall study results and limits: Relative to clonotypes present in all four donors, those not shared had lower generation probabilities.

This clone was counted once. Antigen unknown. Using immunoSEQ multiplex PCR, the repertoire was profiled, and TCRdb retains in-frame clones only, with some absent. Altogether over a million clones are present, 65% to 75% being singletons, with the ten largest covering around 1.4%. The sequenced sample was memory CD4+ T cells sorted from blood. Subset: CD45RA-negative fraction. The source is a man younger than 35 in good health.

This chain's CDR3 is CASSQDPGAGGSDTQYF. The CDR3 nucleotides are TGCGCCAGCAGCCAAGATCCCGGGGCGGGAGGATCTGATACGCAGTATTTT. The J gene is TRBJ2-3, the V gene TRBV4-3; TRBD2 aligns across 8 bases. The CDR3 sequence is 17 residues long. Germline values: CDR1 LGHNA, CDR2 YSLEER. Trimming removed 0 bases from V and 6 bases from J; junction bases left unmatched: 11.